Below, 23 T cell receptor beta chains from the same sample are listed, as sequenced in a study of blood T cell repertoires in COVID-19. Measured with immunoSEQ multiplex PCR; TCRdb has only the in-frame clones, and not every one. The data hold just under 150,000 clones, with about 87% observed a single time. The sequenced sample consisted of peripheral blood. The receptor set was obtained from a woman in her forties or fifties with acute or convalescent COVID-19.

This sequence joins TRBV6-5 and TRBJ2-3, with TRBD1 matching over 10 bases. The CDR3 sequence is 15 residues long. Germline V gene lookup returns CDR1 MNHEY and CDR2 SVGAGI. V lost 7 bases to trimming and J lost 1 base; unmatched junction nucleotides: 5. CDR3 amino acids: CASTTGQGGTDTQYF. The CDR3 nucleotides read TGTGCCAGCACTACCGGACAGGGGGGCACAGATACGCAGTATTTT.

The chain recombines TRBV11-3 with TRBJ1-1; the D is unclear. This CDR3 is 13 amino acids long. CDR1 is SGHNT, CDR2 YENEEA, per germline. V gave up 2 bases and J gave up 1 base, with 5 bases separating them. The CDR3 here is CASSLTRNTEAFF. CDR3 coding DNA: TGTGCCAGCAGCTTAACGAGGAACACTGAAGCTTTCTTT.

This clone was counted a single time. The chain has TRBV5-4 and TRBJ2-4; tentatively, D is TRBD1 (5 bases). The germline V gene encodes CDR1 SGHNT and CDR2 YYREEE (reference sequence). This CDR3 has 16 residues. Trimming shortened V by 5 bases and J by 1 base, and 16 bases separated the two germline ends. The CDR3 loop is CASRSTEDKAKNIQYF. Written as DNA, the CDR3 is TGTGCCAGCAGGTCGACTGAGGACAAGGCCAAAAACATTCAGTACTTC. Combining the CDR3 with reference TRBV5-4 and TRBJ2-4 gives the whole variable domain ETGVTQSPTHLIKTRGQQVTLRCSSQSGHNTVSWYQQALGQGPQFIFQYYREEENGRGNFPPRFSGLQFPNYSSELNVNALELDDSALYLCASRSTEDKAKNIQYFGAGTRLSVL.

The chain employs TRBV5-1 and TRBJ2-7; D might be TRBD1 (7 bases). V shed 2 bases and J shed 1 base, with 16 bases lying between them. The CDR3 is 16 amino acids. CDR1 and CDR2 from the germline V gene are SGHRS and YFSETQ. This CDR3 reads CASSFGGDRGSYEQYF. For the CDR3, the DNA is TGCGCCAGCAGCTTTGGCGGGGACAGAGGTTCCTACGAGCAGTACTTC.

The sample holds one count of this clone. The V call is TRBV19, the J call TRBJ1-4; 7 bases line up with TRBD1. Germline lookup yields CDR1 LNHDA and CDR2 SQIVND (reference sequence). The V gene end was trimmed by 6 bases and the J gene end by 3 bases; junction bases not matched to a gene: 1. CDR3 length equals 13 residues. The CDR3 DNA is TGTGCCAGTAGCCAGGGGGCTAATGAAAAACTGTTTTTT. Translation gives CASSQGANEKLFF.

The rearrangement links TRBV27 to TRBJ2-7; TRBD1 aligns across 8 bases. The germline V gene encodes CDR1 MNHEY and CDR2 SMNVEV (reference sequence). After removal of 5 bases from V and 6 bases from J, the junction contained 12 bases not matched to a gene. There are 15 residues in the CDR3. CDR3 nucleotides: TGTGCCAGCAGTCCCTCCCGGACAGGGAATAGCGAGCAGTACTTC. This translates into CASSPSRTGNSEQYF.

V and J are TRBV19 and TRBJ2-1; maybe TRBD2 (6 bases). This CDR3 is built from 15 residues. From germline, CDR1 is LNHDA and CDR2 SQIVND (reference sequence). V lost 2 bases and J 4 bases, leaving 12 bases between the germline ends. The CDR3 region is CASSILWGDYNEQFF. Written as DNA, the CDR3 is TGTGCCAGTAGTATACTGTGGGGGGATTACAATGAGCAGTTCTTC.

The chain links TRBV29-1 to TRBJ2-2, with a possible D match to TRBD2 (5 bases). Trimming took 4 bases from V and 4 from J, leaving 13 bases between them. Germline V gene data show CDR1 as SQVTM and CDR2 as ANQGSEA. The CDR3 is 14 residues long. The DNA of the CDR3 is TGCAGCGTTGGGTCGGGGATAGGCACCGGGGAGCTGTTTTTT. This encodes CSVGSGIGTGELFF.

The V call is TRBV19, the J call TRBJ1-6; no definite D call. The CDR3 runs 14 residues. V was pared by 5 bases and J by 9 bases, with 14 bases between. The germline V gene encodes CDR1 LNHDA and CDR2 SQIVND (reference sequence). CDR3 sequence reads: CASSAWEGGSPLHF. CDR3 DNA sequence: TGTGCCAGTAGTGCGTGGGAAGGAGGTTCACCCCTCCACTTT.

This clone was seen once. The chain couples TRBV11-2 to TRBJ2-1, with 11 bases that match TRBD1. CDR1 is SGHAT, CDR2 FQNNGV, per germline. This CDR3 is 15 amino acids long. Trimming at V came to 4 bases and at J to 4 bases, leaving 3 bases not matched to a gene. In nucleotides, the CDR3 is TGTGCCAGCAGCTCGGGACAGGGGGGATACAATGAGCAGTTCTTC. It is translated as CASSSGQGGYNEQFF.

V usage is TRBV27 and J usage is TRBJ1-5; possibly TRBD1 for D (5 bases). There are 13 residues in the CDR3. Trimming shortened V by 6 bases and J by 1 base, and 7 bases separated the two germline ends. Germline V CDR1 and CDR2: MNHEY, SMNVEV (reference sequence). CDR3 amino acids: CASRDTSNQPQHF. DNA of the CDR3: TGTGCCAGCAGGGACACCAGCAATCAGCCCCAGCATTTT.

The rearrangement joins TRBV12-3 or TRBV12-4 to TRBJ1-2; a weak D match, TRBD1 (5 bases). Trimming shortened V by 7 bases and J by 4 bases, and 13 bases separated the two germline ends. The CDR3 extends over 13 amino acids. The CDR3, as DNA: TGTGCCAGCACCTTAGAGACAGCCTATGGCTACACCTTC. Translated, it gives CASTLETAYGYTF.

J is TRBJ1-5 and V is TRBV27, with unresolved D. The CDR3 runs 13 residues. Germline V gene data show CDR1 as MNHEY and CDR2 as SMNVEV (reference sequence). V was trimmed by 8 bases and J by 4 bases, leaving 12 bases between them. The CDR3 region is CASAYGVNQPQHF. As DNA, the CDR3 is TGTGCCAGCGCCTACGGGGTTAATCAGCCCCAGCATTTT.

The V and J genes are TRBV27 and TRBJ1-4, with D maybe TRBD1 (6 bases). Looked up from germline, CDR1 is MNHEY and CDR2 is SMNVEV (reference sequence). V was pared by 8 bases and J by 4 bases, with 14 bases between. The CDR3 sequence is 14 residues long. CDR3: CASGHRDGNEKLFF. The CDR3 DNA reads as TGTGCCAGCGGGCACAGGGATGGTAATGAAAAACTGTTTTTT. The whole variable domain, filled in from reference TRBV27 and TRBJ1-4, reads EAQVTQNPRYLITVTGKKLTVTCSQNMNHEYMSWYRQDPGLGLRQIYYSMNVEVTDKGDVPEGYKVSRKEKRNFPLILESPSPNQTSLYFCASGHRDGNEKLFFGSGTQLSVL.

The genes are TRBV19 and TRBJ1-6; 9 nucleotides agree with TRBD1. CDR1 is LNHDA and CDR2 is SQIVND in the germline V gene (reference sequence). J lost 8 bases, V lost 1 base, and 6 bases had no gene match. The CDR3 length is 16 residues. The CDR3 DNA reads TGTGCCAGTAGTATAGTCGTGGACAGGGGAGATTCACCCCTCCACTTT. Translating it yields CASSIVVDRGDSPLHF.

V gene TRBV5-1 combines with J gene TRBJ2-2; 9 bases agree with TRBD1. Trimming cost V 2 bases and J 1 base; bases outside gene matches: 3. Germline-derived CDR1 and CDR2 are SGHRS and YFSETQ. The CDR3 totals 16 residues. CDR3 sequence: CASSFAGQGNTGELFF. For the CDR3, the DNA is TGCGCCAGCAGCTTTGCGGGACAGGGGAACACCGGGGAGCTGTTTTTT.

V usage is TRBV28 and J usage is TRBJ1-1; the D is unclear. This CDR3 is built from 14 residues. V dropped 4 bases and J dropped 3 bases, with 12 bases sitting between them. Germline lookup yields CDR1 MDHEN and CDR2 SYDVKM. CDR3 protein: CASSYRSGDTEAFF. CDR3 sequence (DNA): TGTGCCAGCAGTTACCGGTCCGGTGACACTGAAGCTTTCTTT. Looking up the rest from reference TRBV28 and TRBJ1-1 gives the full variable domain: DVKVTQSSRYLVKRTGEKVFLECVQDMDHENMFWYRQDPGLGLRLIYFSYDVKMKEKGDIPEGYSVSREKKERFSLILESASTNQTSMYLCASSYRSGDTEAFFGQGTRLTVV.

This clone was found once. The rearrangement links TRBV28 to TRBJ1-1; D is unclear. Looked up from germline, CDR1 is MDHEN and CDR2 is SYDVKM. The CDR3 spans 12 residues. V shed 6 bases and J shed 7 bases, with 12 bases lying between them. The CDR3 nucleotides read TGTGCCAGCAGGGACTGGACGGGTGAAGCTTTCTTT. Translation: CASRDWTGEAFF.

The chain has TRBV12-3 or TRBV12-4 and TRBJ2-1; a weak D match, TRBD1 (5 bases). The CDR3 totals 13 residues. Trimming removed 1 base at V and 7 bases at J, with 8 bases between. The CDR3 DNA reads TGTGCCAGCAGTTTAGGCAGGGTGAATGAGCAGTTCTTC. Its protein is CASSLGRVNEQFF.

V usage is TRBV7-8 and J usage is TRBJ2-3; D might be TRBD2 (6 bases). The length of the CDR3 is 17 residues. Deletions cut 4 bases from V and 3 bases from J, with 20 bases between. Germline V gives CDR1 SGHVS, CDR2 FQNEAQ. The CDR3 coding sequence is TGTGCCAGCAGCTCATCCTATTACGGGACTGAGACAGATACGCAGTATTTT. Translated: CASSSSYYGTETDTQYF.

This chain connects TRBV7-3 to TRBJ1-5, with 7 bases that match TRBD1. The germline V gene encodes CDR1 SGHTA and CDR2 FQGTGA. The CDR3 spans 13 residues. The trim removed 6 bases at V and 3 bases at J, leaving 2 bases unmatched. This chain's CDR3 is CASSTGANQPQHF. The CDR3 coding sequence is TGTGCCAGCAGTACAGGGGCCAATCAGCCCCAGCATTTT.

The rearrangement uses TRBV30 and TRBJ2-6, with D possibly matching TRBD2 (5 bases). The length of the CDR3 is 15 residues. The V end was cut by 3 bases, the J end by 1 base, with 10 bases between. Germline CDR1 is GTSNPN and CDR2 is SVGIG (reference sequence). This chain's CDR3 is CAWSPGGSGANVLTF. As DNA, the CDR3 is TGTGCCTGGAGCCCAGGCGGGTCTGGGGCCAACGTCCTGACTTTC.

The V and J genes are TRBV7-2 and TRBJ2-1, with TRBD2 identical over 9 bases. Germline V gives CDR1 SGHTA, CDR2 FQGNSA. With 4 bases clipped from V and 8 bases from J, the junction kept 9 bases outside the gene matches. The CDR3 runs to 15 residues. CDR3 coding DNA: TGTGCCAGCAGCTCCAGCGGGAGGCCCTTTTATGAGCAGTTCTTC. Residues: CASSSSGRPFYEQFF.